The clone carrying this T cell receptor (beta chain) is labeled as medium-sized. The data belong to a study of human T cells and chemical hapten exposure. TCRdb independently ran MiXCR on the RACE reads; one entry per CDR3 protein. The repertoire holds fewer than 60,000 distinct CDR3 sequences, approximately 11% seen once, with approximately 3.9% in the top ten. Stated time point: pre-sensitization, week 0. Treatment described: therapeutic diphenylcyclopropenone sensitization with weekly scalp DPC. Donors were 18 to 70-year-old alopecia patients suitable for DPC. Sequenced material: whole blood, taken in connection with sensitization to the hapten diphenylcyclopropenone (DPC). This TCR came from a woman aged 40 to 55 with alopecia areata. Some clones in this sample may be carry-over from other donors' samples.

Written as DNA, the CDR3 is TGTGCCAGCAGCTTAAGCGGGGGTAGCGGGAGAAAGACCCAGTACTTC. Translating gives CASSLSGGSGRKTQYF. The gene calls are TRBV11-2 and TRBJ2-5, with 9 nucleotides matching TRBD2. V shed 2 bases, J shed 6 bases, and the junction held 10 bases outside the gene matches. The V gene's germline CDR1 is SGHAT and CDR2 FQNNGV. This CDR3 has 16 amino acids.